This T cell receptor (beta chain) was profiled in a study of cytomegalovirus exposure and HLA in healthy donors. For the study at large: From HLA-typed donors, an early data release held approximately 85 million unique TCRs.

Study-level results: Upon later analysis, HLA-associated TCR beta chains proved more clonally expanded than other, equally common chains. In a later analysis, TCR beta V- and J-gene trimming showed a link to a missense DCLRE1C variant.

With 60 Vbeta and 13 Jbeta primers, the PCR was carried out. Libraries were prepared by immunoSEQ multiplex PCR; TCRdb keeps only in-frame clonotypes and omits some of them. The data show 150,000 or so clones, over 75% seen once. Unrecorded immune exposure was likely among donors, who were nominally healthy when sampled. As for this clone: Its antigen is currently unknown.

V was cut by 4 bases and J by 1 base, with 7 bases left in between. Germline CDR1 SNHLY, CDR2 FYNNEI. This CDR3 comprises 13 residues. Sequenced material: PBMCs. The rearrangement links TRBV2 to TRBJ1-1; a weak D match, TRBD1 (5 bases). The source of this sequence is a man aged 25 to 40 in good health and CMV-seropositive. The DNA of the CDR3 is TGTGCCAGCAGTGGACAGTGGAACACTGAAGCTTTCTTT. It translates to CASSGQWNTEAFF.